This T cell receptor beta chain was recorded in a study of OX40 agonist ivuxolimab in advanced cancers. Study at large: Patients were dosed intravenously with ivuxolimab at 0.01 to 10 mg/kg every 2 weeks. Three patients, one with hepatocellular carcinoma and two with cutaneous melanoma, achieved partial responses.

About this clone: Its specificity is not known.

Measured with immunoSEQ multiplex PCR; TCRdb has only the in-frame clones, and not every one. The profile shows about 100,000 clones, around nine tenths of them singletons. The CDR3 is 15 residues long. V lost 3 bases, J lost 5 bases, and 9 bases stayed unmatched. Germline V gene lookup returns CDR1 WSHSY and CDR2 SAAADI. General study points: There was clonal expansion of CD4+ and CD8+ blood T cells by week 6 at 0.1 to 3.0 mg/kg. Expanded clones were, on average, more numerous among CD8+ T cells than CD4+.

This chain uses TRBV10-2 with TRBJ1-1; 7 bases map to TRBD1. The clonotype was recovered from an adult with an advanced solid tumor such as melanoma, head and neck, liver or kidney cancer. Sample: CD4+ or CD8+ T cells sorted from blood, taken in a trial of the OX40 agonist ivuxolimab. The DNA of the CDR3 is TGCGCCAGCAGTGATCAAGACAGGGAGGGAACTGAAGCTTTCTTT. This gives the protein CASSDQDREGTEAFF.